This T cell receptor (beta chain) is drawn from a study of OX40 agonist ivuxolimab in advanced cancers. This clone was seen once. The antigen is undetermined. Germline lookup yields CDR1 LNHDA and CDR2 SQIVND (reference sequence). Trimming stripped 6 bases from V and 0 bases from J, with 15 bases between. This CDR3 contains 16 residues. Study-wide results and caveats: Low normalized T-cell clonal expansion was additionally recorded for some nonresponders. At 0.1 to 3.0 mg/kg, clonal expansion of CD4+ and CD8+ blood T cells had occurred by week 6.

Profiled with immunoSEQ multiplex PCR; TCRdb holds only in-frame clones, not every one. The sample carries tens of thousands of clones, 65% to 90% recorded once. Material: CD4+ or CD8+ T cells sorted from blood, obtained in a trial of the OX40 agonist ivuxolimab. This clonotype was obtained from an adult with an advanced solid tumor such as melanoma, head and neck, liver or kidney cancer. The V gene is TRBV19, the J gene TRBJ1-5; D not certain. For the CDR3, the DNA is TGTGCCAGTAGCCTGGGGATACCCTATAGCAATCAGCCCCAGCATTTT. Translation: CASSLGIPYSNQPQHF.